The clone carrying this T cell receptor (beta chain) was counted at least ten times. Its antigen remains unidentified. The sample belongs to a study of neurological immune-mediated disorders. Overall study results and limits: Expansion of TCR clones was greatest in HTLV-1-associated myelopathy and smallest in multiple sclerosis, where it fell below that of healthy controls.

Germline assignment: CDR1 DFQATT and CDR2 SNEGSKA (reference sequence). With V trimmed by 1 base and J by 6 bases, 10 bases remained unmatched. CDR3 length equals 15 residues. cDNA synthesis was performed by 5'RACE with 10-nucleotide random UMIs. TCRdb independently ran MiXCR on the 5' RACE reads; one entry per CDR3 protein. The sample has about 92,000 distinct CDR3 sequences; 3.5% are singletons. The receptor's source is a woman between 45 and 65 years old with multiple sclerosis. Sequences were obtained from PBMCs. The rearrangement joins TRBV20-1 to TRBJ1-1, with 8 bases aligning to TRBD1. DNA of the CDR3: TGCAGTGCTAGAGTATCGGGCAGGGGGCAGGCTGAAGCTTTCTTT. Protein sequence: CSARVSGRGQAEAFF.